This T cell receptor (beta chain) emerged from a study of cytomegalovirus exposure and HLA in healthy donors. For this clone: Its antigen is unidentified.

Study-wide results and limits: Data from an earlier analysis indicated that most TCR beta V segments were productive either about 90% or about 30% of the time. The study put 150 or so TCR beta chains on its list as cytomegalovirus-associated. Accurate prediction of most subjects' HLA-A and HLA-B alleles from TCR beta sequences was reported. In a later analysis, an Asian-associated ancestry cluster reportedly showed fewer N-insertions than the approximately 640-donor mean.

CDR1 is SEHNR, CDR2 FQNEAQ, per germline (reference sequence). The CDR3 spans 16 residues. The J segment lost 3 bases and the V segment lost 0 bases, leaving 1 base of the junction unmatched. Primers for the PCR totalled 60 Vbeta and 13 Jbeta. Generated by immunoSEQ multiplex PCR, the TCRdb table keeps only in-frame clones and is missing some. The sample records tens of thousands of clones, roughly 80% being singletons. The source material was PBMCs. The chain uses TRBV7-9 and TRBJ2-7, with TRBD2 matching over 14 bases. The clonotype originates from a girl aged 2 to 9 in good health and CMV-seropositive. The CDR3 nucleotides read TGTGCCAGCAGCTTAGCGGGACTAGCGGGGGACTACGAGCAGTACTTC. Protein sequence: CASSLAGLAGDYEQYF.